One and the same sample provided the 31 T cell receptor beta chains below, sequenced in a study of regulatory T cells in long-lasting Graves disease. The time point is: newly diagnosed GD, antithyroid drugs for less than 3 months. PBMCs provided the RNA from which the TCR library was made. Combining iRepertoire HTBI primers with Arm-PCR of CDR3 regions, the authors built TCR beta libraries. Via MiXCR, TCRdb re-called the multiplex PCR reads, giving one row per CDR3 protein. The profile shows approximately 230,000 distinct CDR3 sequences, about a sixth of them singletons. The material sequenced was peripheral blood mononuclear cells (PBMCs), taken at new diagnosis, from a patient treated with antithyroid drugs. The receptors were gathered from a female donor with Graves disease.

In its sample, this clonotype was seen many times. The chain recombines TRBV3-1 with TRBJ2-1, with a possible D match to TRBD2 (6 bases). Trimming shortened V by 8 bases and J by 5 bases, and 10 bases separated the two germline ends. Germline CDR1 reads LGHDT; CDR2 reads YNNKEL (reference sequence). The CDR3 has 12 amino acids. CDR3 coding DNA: TGTGCCAGCCGGGACTTCAACAATGAGCAGTTCTTC. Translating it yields CASRDFNNEQFF.

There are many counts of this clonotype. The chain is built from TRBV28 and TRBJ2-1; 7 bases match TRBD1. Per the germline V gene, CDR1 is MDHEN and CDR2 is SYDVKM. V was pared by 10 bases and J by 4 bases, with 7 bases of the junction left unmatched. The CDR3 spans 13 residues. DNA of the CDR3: TGTGCCACCCGGACAGGAGGTTACAATGAGCAGTTCTTC. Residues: CATRTGGYNEQFF.

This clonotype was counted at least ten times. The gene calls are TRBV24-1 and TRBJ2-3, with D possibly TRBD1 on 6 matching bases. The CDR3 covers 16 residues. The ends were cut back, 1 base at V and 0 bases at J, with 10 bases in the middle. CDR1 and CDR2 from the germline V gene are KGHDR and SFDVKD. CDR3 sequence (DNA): TGTGCCACCAGTGATTTCAGGACAGCCAGCACAGATACGCAGTATTTT. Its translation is CATSDFRTASTDTQYF.

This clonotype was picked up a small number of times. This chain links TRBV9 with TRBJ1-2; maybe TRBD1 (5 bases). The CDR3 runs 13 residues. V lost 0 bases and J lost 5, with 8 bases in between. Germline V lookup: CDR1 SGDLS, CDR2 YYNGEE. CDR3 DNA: TGTGCCAGCAGCGTAGCTGCAGGGTATGGCTACACCTTC. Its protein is CASSVAAGYGYTF.

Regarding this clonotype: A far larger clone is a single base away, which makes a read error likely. CDR3 DNA sequence: TGTGCCAGCAGCCCACCCAGCGTGTGGGATCCGCACAATGAGCAGTACTTC. It codes for CASSPPSVWDPHNEQYF. The chain is built from TRBV11-3 and TRBJ2-7; D gene uncertain. V was trimmed by 5 bases and J by 7 bases, leaving 27 bases between them. Germline V lookup: CDR1 SGHNT, CDR2 YENEEA. This CDR3 comprises 17 residues.

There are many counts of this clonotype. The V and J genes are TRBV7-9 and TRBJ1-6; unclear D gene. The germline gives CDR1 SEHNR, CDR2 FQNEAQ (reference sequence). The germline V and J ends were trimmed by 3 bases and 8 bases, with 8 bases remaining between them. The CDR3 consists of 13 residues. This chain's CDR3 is CASSFSKDSPLHF. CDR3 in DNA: TGTGCCAGCAGCTTCAGTAAGGATTCACCCCTCCACTTT.

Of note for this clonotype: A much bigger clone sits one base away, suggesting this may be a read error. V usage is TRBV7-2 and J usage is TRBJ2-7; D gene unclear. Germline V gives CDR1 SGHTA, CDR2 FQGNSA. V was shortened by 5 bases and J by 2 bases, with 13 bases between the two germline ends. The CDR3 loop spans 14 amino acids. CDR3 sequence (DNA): TGTGCCAGCAGCCCCCTGGGTAGCCCCTACGAGCAGTACTTC. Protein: CASSPLGSPYEQYF.

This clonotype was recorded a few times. The CDR3 coding sequence is TGTGCCAGTAGCGGGAGGGCGGGTGAGACCCAGTACTTC. It yields the protein CASSGRAGETQYF. The chain carries TRBV6-2 or TRBV6-3 and TRBJ2-5; 11 bases agree with TRBD2. From germline, CDR1 is MNHEY and CDR2 SVGEGT. J was trimmed by 5 bases and V by 9 bases; bases with no gene match: 5. This CDR3 contains 13 residues.

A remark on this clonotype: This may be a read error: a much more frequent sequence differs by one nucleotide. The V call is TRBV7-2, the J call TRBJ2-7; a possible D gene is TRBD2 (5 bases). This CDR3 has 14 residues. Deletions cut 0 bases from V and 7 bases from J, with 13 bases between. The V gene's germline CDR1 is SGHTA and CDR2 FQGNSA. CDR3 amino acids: CASSLAGARNEQYF. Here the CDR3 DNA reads TGTGCCAGCAGCTTAGCGGGAGCGAGAAATGAGCAGTACTTC.

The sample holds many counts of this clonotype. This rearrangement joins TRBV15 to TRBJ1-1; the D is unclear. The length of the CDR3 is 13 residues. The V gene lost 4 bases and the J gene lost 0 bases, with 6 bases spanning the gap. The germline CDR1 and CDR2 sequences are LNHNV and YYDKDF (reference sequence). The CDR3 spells CATSIQLNTEAFF. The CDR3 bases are TGTGCCACCAGCATCCAGCTGAACACTGAAGCTTTCTTT.

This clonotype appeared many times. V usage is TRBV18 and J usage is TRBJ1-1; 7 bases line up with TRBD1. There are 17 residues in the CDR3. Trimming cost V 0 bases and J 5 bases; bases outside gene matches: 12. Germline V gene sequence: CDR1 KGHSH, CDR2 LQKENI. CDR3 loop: CASSPPGGGTGVTEAFF. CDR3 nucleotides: TGTGCCAGCTCACCACCGGGAGGGGGTACAGGGGTTACTGAAGCTTTCTTT.

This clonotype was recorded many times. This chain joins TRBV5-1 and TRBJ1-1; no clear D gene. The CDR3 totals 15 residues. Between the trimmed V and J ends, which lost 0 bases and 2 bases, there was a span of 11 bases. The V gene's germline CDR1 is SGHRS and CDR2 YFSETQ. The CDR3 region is CASSLVNGGNTEAFF. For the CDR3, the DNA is TGCGCCAGCAGCTTGGTCAACGGTGGAAACACTGAAGCTTTCTTT.

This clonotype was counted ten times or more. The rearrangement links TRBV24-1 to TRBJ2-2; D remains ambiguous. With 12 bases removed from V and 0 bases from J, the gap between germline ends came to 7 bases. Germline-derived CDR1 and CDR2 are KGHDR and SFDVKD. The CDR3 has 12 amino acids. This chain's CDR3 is CAVQANTGELFF. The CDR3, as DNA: TGTGCCGTTCAGGCGAACACCGGGGAGCTGTTTTTT.

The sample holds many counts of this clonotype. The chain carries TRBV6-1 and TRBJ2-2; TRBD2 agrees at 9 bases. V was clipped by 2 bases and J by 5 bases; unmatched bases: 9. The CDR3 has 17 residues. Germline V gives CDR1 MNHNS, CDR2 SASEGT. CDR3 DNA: TGTGCCAGCAGTGAATCGTCCGCGGGGGGGAGGACCGGGGAGCTGTTTTTT. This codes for CASSESSAGGRTGELFF.

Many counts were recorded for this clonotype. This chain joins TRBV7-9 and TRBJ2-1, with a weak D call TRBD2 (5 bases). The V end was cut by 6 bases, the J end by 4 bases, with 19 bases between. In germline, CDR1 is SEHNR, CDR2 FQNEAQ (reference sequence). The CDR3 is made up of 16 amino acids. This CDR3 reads CASRTGMAKRYNEQFF. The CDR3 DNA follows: TGTGCCAGCAGGACGGGGATGGCCAAGAGATACAATGAGCAGTTCTTC.

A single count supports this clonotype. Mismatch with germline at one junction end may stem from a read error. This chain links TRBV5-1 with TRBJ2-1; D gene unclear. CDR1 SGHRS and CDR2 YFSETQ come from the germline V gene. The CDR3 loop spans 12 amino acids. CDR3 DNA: TGCGCCAGCAGCGTAGCCGGCAATGGGCAGTTCTTC. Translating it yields CASSVAGNGQFF.

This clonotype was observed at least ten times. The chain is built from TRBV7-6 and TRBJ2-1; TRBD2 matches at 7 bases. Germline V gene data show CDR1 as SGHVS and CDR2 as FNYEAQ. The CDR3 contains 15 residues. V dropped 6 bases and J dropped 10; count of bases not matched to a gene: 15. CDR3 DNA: TGTGCCAGCAGGGAAAAAGCCCTCGGGGGAGGGGAGCAGTTCTTC. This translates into CASREKALGGGEQFF.

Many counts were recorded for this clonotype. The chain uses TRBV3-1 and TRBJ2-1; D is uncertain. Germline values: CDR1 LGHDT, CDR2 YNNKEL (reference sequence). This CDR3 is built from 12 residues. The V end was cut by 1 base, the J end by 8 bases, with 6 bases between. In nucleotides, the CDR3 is TGTGCCAGCAGCCAAGGATTGGATGAGCAGTTCTTC. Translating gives CASSQGLDEQFF.

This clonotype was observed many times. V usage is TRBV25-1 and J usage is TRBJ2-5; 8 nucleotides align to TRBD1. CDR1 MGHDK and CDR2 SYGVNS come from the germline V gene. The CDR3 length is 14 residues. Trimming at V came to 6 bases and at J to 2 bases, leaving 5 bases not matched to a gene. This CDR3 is CASRWTGNQETQYF. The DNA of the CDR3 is TGTGCCAGCAGATGGACAGGGAATCAAGAGACCCAGTACTTC.

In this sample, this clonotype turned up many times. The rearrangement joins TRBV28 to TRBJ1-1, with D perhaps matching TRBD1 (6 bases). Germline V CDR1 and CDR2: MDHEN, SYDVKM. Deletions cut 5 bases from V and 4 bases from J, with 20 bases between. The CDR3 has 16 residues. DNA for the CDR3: TGTGCCAGCAGTGAGATACAGGGCCCTGCAGTCACTGAAGCTTTCTTT. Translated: CASSEIQGPAVTEAFF.

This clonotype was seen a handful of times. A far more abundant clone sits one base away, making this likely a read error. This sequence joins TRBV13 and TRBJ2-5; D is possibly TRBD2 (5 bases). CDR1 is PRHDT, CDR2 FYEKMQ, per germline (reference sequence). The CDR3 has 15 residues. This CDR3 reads CASSATLGSAETLYF. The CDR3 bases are TGTGCCAGCAGCGCCACCCTGGGGAGTGCAGAGACCCTGTACTTC.

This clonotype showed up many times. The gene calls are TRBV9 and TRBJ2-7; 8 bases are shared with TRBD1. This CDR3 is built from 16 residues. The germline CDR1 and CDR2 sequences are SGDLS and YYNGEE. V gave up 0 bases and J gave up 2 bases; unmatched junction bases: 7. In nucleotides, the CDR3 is TGTGCCAGCAGCGTAGGACCCACGGGACAGGCCTACGAGCAGTACTTC. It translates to CASSVGPTGQAYEQYF.

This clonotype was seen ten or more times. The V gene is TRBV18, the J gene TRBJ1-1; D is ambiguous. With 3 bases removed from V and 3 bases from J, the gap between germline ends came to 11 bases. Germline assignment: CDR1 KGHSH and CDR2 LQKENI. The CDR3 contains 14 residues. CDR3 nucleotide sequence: TGTGCCAGCTCACCTCCTGTCGATTACACTGAAGCTTTCTTT. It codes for CASSPPVDYTEAFF.

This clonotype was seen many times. The CDR3 coding sequence is TGTGCCAGCAGCTTAGGGGGCTCGAACACTGAAGCTTTCTTT. Encoded protein: CASSLGGSNTEAFF. The chain combines TRBV7-2 with TRBJ1-1; possible D gene TRBD1, 5 bases. V was shortened by 1 base and J by 1 base, with 7 bases between the two germline ends. The CDR3 is 14 residues long. Germline CDR1 and CDR2: SGHTA and FQGNSA.

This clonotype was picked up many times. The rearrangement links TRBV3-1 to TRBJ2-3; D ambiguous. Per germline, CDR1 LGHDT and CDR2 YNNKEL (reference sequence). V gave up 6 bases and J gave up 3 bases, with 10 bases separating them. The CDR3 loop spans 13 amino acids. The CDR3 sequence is CASRPGRTDTQYF. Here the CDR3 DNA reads TGTGCCAGCAGACCAGGACGGACAGATACGCAGTATTTT.

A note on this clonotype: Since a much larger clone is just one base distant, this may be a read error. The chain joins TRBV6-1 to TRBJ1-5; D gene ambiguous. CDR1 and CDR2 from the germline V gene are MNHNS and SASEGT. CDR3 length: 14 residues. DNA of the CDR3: TGTGTCAGCCCGTCGGGTTCGAGCAATCAGCCCCAGCATTTT. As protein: CVSPSGSSNQPQHF.

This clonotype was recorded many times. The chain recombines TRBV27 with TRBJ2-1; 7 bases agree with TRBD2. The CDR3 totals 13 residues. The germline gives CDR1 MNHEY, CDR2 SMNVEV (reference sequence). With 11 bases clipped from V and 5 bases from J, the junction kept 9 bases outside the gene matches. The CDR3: CAPVCGGNNEQFF. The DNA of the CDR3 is TGTGCCCCAGTCTGCGGGGGAAACAATGAGCAGTTCTTC.

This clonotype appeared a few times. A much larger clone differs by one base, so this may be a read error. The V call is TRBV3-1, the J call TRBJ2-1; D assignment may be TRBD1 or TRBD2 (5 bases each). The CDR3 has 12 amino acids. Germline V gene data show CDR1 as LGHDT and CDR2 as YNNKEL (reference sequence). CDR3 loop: CARSRGGGEQFF. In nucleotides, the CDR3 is TGTGCCCGCAGCCGGGGCGGCGGGGAGCAGTTCTTC.

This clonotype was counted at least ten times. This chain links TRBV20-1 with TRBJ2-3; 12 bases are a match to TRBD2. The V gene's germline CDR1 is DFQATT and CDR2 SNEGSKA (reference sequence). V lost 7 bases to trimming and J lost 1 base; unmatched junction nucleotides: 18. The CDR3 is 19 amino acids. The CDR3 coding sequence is TGCAGTGTTAGGAGGCCGGTGGCTAGCGGGAGGGTAGGCACAGATACGCAGTATTTT. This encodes CSVRRPVASGRVGTDTQYF.

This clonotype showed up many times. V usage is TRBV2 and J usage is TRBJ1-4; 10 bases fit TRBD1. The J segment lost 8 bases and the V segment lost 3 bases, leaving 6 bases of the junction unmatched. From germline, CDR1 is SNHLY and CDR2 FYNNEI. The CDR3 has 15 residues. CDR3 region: CASSDGQGVREKLFF. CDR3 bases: TGTGCCAGCAGTGACGGACAGGGGGTGCGGGAAAAACTGTTTTTT.

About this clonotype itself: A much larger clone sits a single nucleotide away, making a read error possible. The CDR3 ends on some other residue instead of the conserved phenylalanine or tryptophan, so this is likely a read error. The CDR3, as DNA: TGCGCCAGCAGTGAGATCGGGATAGACACCGGGGAGCTGTTTCTT. This encodes CASSEIGIDTGELFL. The chain recombines TRBV10-2 with TRBJ2-2; D perhaps matches TRBD2 (5 bases). Germline V lookup: CDR1 WSHSY, CDR2 SAAADI. The CDR3 has 15 residues. V was clipped by 2 bases and J by 3 bases, with 10 bases between them.